This T cell receptor beta chain was sequenced in a study of blood T cell repertoires in COVID-19. Study-wide background: The United States, Italy and Spain provided the acute and convalescent COVID-19 samples. Nucleic acid was either cDNA or gDNA, and it came from T cells, B-cell-depleted T cells, or PBMCs.

V was shortened by 7 bases and J by 5 bases, with 9 bases between the two germline ends. The CDR3 extends over 12 amino acids. The germline CDR1 and CDR2 sequences are MNHNY and SVGAGI (reference sequence). Authors' methods: Estimation of nucleated cell counts relied on the amplification of reference gene primers. Measured with immunoSEQ multiplex PCR; TCRdb has only the in-frame clones, and not every one. The DNA gave D and trimming, while V, J and clone size come from that table. Among about 140,000 clones listed, around 85% were seen once. In this sample, this clone turned up once. This TCR was recovered from a middle-aged man with acute or convalescent COVID-19. The chain uses TRBV6-6 and TRBJ1-5; the D gene is possibly TRBD1 (5 bases). Sequencing was done on a sample of peripheral blood. The CDR3 protein is CASKLGDQPQHF. CDR3 bases: TGTGCCAGCAAGCTAGGGGATCAGCCCCAGCATTTT.